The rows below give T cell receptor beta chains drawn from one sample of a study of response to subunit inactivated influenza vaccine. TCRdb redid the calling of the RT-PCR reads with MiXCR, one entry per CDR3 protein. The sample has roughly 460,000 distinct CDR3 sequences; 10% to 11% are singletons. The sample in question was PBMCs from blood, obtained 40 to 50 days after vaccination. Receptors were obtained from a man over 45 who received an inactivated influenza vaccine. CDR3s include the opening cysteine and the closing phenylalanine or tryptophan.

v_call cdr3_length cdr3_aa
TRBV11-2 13 CASSSPRGDEQYF
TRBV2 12 CASTVRSETQYF
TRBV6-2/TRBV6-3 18 CASKSGTSGSSGANVLTF
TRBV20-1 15 CSAKAGYSGTGELFF
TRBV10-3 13 CAIRQGKGYEQYF
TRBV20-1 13 CSAPGTGLFEQYF
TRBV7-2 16 CASSPPTSGVSYEQYF
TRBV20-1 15 CSAAGLAGDPYEQYF
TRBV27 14 CASSRTISTDTQYF
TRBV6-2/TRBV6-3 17 CASSFETSGRARYEQYF
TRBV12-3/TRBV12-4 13 CASRHLSTGEQFF
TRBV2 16 CASSFGLAISTDTQYF
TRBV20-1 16 CSAMGLAGSSYNEQFF
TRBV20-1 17 CSARASGRAPRTGELFF
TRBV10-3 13 CAISEAGEQPQHF
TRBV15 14 CATSRGERVSPLHF
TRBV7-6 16 CASSLSSISSYNEQFF
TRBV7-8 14 CASALAGDTGELFF
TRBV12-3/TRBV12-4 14 CASSLIVGTDTQYF
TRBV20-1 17 CCARDLGGGLNNSPLHF
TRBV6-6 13 CASRVARTDTQYF
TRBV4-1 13 CASSQEGRFEQFF
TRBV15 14 CATSPRTSGYEQYF
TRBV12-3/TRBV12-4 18 CASSLRPQGWGSNQPQHF
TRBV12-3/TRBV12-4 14 CASSLQTSGNTIYF
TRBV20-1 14 CSAREITRAEPQHF
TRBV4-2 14 CASSQDRGSYEQYF
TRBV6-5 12 CASRVETGELFF
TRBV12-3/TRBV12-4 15 CASRGSGAGANVLTF
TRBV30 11 CAWRTGGEAFF
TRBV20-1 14 CSASFEQSSYEQYF
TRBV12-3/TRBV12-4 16 CASSSGLAGALDEQYF
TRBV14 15 CASSPTGEWRETQYF
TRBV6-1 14 CASNQRESGETQYF
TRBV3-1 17 CASSQVPRSTSSYEQYF
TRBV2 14 CASLANRGNYGYTF
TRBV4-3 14 CASSQAGAVYGYTF
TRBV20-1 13 CSPSDGMNTEAFF
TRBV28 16 CASSSNRGPSYNEQFF
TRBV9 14 CASSVGGYQETQYF
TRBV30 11 CAWSVQETQYF
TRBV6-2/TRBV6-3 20 CASSYSMSLAGASSYNEQFF
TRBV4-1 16 CASGKPSDTVDLEQFF
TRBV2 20 CASSETGLAGGQVNTGELFF
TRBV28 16 CASSTPGLSGQETQYF
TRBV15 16 CATSRSGQASVHEQYF
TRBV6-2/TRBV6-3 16 CASSYLKGTGNYEQYF
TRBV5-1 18 CASSSIGTSGRKTGELFF
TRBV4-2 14 CASSQDPGHHEQYF
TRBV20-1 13 CSGRGGSTGELFF
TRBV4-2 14 CASRSRRSTGELFF
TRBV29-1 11 CSDLLGGELFF
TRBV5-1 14 CASSPGGSGDTQYF
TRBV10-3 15 CAISAGTATNEKLFF